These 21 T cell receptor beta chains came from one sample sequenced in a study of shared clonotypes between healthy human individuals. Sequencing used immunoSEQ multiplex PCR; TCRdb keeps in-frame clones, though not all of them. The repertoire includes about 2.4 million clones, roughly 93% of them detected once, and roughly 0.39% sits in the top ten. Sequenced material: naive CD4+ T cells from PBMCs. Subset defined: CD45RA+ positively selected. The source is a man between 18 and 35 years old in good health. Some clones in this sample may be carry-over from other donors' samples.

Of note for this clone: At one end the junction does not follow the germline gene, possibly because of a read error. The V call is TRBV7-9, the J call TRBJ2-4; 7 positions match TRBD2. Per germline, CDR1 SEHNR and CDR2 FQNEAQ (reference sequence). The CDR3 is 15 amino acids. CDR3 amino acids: CASSVAGLAKNIQYF. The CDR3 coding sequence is TGTGCCAGCAGCGTAGCGGGCTTAGCCAAAAACATTCAGTACTTC. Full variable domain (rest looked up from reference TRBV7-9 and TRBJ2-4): DTGVSQNPRHKITKRGQNVTFRCDPISEHNRLYWYRQTLGQGPEFLTYFQNEAQLEKSRLLSDRFSAERPKGSFSTLEIQRTEQGDSAMYLCASSVAGLAKNIQYFGAGTRLSVL.

The DNA for the CDR3 is TGTGCCAGCACACGGCTAGGGACCCAGGGTTGGGGAAGCAATCAGCCCCAGCATTTT. Protein: CASTRLGTQGWGSNQPQHF. The gene calls are TRBV28 and TRBJ1-5, with D possibly matching TRBD1 (5 bases). Germline V gene sequence: CDR1 MDHEN, CDR2 SYDVKM. V lost 7 bases to trimming and J lost 1 base, with 26 bases between them. The CDR3 totals 19 residues.

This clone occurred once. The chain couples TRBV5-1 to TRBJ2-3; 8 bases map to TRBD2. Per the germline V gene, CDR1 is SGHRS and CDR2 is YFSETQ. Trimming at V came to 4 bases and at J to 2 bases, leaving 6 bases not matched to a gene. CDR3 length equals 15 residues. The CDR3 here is CASSEVAGNTDTQYF. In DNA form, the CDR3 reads TGCGCCAGCAGCGAAGTAGCGGGGAACACAGATACGCAGTATTTT.

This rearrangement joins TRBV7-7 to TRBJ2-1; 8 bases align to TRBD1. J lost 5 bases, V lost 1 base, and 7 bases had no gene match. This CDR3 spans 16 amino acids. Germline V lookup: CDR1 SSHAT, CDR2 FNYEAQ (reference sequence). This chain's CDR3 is CASSLELGQGNNEQFF. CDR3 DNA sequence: TGTGCCAGCAGCTTAGAATTAGGACAGGGAAACAATGAGCAGTTCTTC.

The CDR3 is CAAPTPNYGYTF. CDR3 DNA: TGTGCCGCCCCGACTCCCAACTATGGCTACACCTTC. The V gene is TRBV21-1, the J gene TRBJ1-2. TRBV21-1 counts as a pseudogene. The CDR3 spans 12 residues.

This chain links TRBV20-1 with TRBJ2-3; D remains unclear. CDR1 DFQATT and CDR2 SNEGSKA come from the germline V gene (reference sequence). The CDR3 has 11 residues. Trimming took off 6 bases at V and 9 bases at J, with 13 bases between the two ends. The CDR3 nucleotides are TGCAGTGCCCCAAGGCTGGAGACGCAGTATTTT. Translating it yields CSAPRLETQYF.

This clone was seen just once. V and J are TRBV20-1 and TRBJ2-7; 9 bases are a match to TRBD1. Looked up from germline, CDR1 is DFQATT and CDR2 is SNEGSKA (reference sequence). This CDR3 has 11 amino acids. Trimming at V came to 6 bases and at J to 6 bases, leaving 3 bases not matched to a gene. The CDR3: CSARTGVEQYF. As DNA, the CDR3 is TGCAGTGCACGGACAGGGGTCGAGCAGTACTTC.

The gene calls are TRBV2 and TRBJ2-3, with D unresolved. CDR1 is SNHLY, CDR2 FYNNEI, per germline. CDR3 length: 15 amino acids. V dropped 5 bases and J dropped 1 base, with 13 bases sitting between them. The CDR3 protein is CASSPSARGTDTQYF. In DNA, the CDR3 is TGTGCCAGCAGTCCATCCGCCCGGGGCACAGATACGCAGTATTTT.

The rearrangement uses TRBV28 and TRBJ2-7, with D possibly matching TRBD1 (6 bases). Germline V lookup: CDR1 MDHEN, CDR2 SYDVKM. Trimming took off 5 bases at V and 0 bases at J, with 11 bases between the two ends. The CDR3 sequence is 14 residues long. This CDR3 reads CASSPQGYSYEQYF. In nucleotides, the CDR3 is TGTGCCAGCAGTCCCCAGGGGTACTCCTACGAGCAGTACTTC.

The CDR3 loop reads CASSPVFGTGFPGELFF. CDR3 in DNA: TGTGCCAGCAGCCCCGTTTTTGGGACAGGGTTTCCCGGGGAGCTGTTTTTT. V usage is TRBV7-2 and J usage is TRBJ2-2; 9 nucleotides match TRBD1. CDR3 length: 17 residues. Trimming removed 5 bases from V and 6 bases from J; junction bases left unmatched: 13. Germline CDR1 SGHTA, CDR2 FQGNSA.

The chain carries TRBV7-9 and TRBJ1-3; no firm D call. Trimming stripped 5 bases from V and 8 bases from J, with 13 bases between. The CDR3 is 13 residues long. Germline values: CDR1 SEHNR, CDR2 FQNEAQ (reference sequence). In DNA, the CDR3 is TGTGCCAGCAGCCGGACCGCCGGGGACACCATATATTTT. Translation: CASSRTAGDTIYF.

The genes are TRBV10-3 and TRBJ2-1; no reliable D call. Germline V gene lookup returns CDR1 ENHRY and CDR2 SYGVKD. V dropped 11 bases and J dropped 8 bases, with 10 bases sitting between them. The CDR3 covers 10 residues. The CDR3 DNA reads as TGTGCCGTCGGCGGCCATGAGCAGTTCTTC. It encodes CAVGGHEQFF.

In nucleotides, the CDR3 is TGCAGCGCCAGAGCCCGGGGCAGCCAAGAGACCCAGTACTTC. It translates to CSARARGSQETQYF. J is TRBJ2-5 and V is TRBV29-1; D tentatively reads TRBD1 or TRBD2 (5 bases each). V lost 7 bases to trimming and J lost 1 base, with 16 bases between them. Germline CDR1 is SQVTM and CDR2 is ANQGSEA. The CDR3 runs 14 residues.

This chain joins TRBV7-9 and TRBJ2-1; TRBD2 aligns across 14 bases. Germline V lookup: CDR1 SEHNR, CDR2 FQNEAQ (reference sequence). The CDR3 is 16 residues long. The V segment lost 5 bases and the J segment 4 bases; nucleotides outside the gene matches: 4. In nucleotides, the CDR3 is TGTGCCAGCAGCCTGGGACTAGCGGGGGCTTACAATGAGCAGTTCTTC. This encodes CASSLGLAGAYNEQFF.

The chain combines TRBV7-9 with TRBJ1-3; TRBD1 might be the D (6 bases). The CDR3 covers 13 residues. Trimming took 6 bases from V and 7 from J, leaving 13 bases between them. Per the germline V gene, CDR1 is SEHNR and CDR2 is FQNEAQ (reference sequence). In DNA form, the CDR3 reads TGTGCCAGCAGGAAACTGGGGGGCAACACCATATATTTT. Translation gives CASRKLGGNTIYF.

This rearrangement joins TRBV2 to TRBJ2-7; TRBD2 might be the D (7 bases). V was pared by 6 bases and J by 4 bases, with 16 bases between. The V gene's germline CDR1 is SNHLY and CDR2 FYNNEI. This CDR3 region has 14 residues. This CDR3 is CASSQGRERYEQYF. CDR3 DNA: TGTGCCAGCAGCCAGGGGCGGGAGAGGTACGAGCAGTACTTC.

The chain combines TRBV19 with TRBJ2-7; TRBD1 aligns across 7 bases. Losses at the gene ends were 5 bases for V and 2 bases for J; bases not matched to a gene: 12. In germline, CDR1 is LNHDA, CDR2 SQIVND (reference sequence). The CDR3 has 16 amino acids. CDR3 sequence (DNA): TGTGCCAGTAGTCGACGCCGGGACAGTGCAGCCTACGAGCAGTACTTC. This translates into CASSRRRDSAAYEQYF.

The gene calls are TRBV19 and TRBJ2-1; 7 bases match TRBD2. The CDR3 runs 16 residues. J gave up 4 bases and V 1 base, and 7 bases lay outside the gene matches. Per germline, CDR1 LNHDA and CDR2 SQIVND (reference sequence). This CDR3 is CASSIVRLAAYNEQFF. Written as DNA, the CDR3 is TGTGCCAGTAGTATAGTGCGGCTAGCGGCTTACAATGAGCAGTTCTTC.

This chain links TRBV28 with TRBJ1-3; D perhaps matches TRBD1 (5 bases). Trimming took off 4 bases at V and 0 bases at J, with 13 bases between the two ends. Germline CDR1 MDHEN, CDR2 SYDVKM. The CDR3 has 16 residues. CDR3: CASSSIGQDSGNTIYF. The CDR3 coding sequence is TGTGCCAGCAGTTCCATCGGACAAGACTCTGGAAACACCATATATTTT.

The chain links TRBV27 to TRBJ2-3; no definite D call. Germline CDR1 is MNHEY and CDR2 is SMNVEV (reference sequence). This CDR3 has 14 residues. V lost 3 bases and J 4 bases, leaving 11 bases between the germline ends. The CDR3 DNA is TGTGCCAGCAGTTTCGGTCCGAAATCAGATACGCAGTATTTT. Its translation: CASSFGPKSDTQYF.

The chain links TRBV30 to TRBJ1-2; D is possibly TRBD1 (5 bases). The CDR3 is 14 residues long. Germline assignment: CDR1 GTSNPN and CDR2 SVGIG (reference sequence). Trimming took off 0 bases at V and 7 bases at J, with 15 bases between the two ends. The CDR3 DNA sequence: TGTGCCTGGAGTGTAGGGACCGCCGGGGGTGGCTACACCTTC. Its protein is CAWSVGTAGGGYTF.